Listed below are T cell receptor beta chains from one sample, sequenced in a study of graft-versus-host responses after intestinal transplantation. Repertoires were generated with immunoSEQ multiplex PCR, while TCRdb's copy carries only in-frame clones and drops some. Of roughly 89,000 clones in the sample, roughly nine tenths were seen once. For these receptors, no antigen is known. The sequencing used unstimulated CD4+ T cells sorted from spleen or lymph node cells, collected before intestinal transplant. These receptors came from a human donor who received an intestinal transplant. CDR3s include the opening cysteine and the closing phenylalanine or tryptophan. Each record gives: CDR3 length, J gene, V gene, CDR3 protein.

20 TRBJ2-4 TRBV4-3 CASSQEGGRAGQGAKNIQYF
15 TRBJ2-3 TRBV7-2 CASSLGNRGTDTQYF
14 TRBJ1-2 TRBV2 CASSLGSGVYGYTF
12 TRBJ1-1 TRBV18 CASSPDRGQAFF
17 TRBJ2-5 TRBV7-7 CASSLDRDRGPGETQYF
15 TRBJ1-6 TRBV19 CASSIATGINSPLHF
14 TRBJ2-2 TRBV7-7 CASSPGLASGELFF
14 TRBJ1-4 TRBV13 CASSSDRPNEKLFF
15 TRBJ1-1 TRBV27 CASSPTGGMNTEAFF
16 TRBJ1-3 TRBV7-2 CASSLDRSFSGNTIYF
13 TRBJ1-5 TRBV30 CAWSMSDAQPQHF
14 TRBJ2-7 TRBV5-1 CASTWGGSVDEQYF
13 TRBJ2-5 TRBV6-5 CASRRGGQETQYF
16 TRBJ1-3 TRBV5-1 CASSSGTGFAENTIYF
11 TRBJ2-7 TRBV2 CASRTGVWQYF
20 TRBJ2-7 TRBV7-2 CASSLAGNLATGTGGYEQYF
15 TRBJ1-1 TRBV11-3 CASSPSLGQNTEAFF
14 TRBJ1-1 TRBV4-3 CASSQDWAGSEAFF
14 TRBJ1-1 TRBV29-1 CSVNPGHTGTEAFF
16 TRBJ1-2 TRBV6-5 CASSYLGTGVSYGYTF
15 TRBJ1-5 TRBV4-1 CASSQEGGGGQPQHF
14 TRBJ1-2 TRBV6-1 CASSSPGQGYGYTF
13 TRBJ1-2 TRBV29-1 CSVDPGGVYGYTF
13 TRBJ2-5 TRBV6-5 CASREGGWETQYF
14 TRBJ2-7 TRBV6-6 CASRPGLAAYEQYF
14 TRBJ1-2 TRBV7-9 CASGGQGKNYGYTF
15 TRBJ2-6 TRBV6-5 CASRISGYGANVLTF
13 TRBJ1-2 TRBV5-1 CASGQGADYGYTF
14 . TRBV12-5 CASGPYGVDYEQYF
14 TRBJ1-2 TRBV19 CASSSRGGGYGYTF
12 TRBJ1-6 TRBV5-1 CASSGGGSPLHF
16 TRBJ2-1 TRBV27 CASRSILAGAYNEQFF
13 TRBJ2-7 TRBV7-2 CASSLVRAREQYF
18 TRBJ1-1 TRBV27 CASSPPMAGLRVRTEAFF
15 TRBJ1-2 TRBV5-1 CASSLRWGQDYGYTF
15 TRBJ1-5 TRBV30 CAWSTPGHRNQPQHF
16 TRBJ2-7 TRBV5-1 CASSQTAGASSYEQYF